Shown below are 12 T cell receptor beta chains from a single sample sequenced in a study of shared clonotypes between healthy human individuals. Data came from immunoSEQ multiplex PCR; TCRdb stores just in-frame clones and leaves some out. The sample shows about 110,000 clones, roughly 66% of them seen only once. The source material was memory CD8+ T cells sorted from blood. Described subset: CD45RO+ cells pooled with CCR7-negative TemRA cells. Receptors were obtained from a woman aged 30 to 39 in good health.

The rearrangement joins TRBV6-5 to TRBJ2-1; TRBD2 matches at 8 bases. CDR1 and CDR2 (germline): MNHEY, SVGAGI. The CDR3 is 15 amino acids. V was pared by 6 bases and J by 0 bases, with 4 bases of the junction left unmatched. The CDR3 DNA sequence: TGTGCCAGCAGCCCACTAGCGGACTCCTACAATGAGCAGTTCTTC. Translated: CASSPLADSYNEQFF.

Concerning this clone itself: Other DNA sequences in this sample translate to the same CDR3. The chain has TRBV19 and TRBJ2-1; D gene unclear. Germline CDR1 is LNHDA and CDR2 is SQIVND (reference sequence). With 4 bases removed from V and 4 bases from J, the gap between germline ends came to 2 bases. This CDR3 has 11 residues. The chain's CDR3 is CASSTYNEQFF. CDR3 bases: TGTGCCAGTAGTACGTACAATGAGCAGTTCTTC.

This clone turned up a few times. J is TRBJ1-4 and V is TRBV7-8; 7 bases are shared with TRBD1. CDR1 is SGHVS and CDR2 is FQNEAQ in the germline V gene. CDR3 size: 18 residues. V lost 0 bases, J lost 0 bases, and 7 bases stayed unmatched. The CDR3 region has the DNA TGTGCCAGCAGCTTAGCGCACCAGGGGGTAGCAACTAATGAAAAACTGTTTTTT. Amino acid sequence: CASSLAHQGVATNEKLFF.

CDR3 protein: CASSEGQGTTDEKLFF. CDR3 coding DNA: TGTGCCAGCAGCGAAGGACAGGGAACAACAGATGAAAAACTGTTTTTT. The chain has TRBV5-8 and TRBJ1-4; 8 bases align to TRBD1. V lost 4 bases, J lost 6 bases, and 11 bases stayed unmatched. This CDR3 is built from 16 residues. Germline V gives CDR1 SGHTS, CDR2 YDEGEE.

This rearrangement joins TRBV7-3 to TRBJ2-2, with 7 bases identical to TRBD2. The V and J ends lost 4 bases and 4 bases, in that order; junction bases with no gene match: 6. CDR1 and CDR2 from the germline V gene are SGHTA and FQGTGA. The CDR3 has 15 amino acids. The chain's CDR3 is CASSSATSRTGELFF. The CDR3, as DNA: TGTGCCAGCAGCTCTGCGACTAGCCGCACCGGGGAGCTGTTTTTT.

The chain uses TRBV7-2 and TRBJ2-5, with 9 positions matching TRBD2. Per germline, CDR1 SGHTA and CDR2 FQGNSA. The CDR3 loop spans 14 amino acids. The junction had 9 bases not matched to a gene; V was cut back by 6 bases and J by 7 bases. CDR3 region: CASSLSGSGGTQYF. The CDR3 bases are TGTGCCAGCAGTCTTAGCGGGAGCGGGGGGACCCAGTACTTC.

Only a few counts were recorded for this clone. V and J are TRBV19 and TRBJ1-3, with TRBD1 matching over 8 bases. This CDR3 has 15 amino acids. The ends lost 5 bases at V and 9 bases at J; junction bases unmatched: 12. The germline V gene has CDR1 LNHDA and CDR2 SQIVND (reference sequence). The CDR3 nucleotides are TGTGCCAGTAGTGCCGGGACAGGCCAAGGCGGCACCATATATTTT. Translating it yields CASSAGTGQGGTIYF.

The chain is built from TRBV6-1 and TRBJ1-2; TRBD1 is a possible D gene (5 bases). The CDR3 covers 13 residues. Germline CDR1 MNHNS, CDR2 SASEGT. Between the trimmed V and J ends, which lost 10 bases and 0 bases, there was a span of 12 bases. In DNA, the CDR3 is TGTGCCATCAGACAGACCTCTAACTATGGCTACACCTTC. Its translation: CAIRQTSNYGYTF.

This clone was recorded a few times. This sample also contains other DNA sequences that code for the same CDR3. The chain carries TRBV6-5 and TRBJ2-7; 9 positions match TRBD1. V lost 5 bases, J lost 3 bases, and 5 bases stayed unmatched. This CDR3 has 14 residues. Germline CDR1 is MNHEY and CDR2 is SVGAGI. The CDR3 DNA is TGTGCCAGCAGTAGCGGGACAGGGATCTACGAGCAGTACTTC. This gives the protein CASSSGTGIYEQYF.

This sequence joins TRBV6-1 and TRBJ1-2; D is possibly TRBD1 (6 bases). V was trimmed by 2 bases and J by 0 bases, leaving 19 bases between them. From germline, CDR1 is MNHNS and CDR2 SASEGT. The CDR3 consists of 18 residues. For the CDR3, the DNA is TGTGCCAGCAGTGAAACACAGGGCTTAGGGTCAGCTAACTATGGCTACACCTTC. It encodes CASSETQGLGSANYGYTF.

The V and J genes are TRBV9 and TRBJ1-4; possibly TRBD1 for D (5 bases). Looked up from germline, CDR1 is SGDLS and CDR2 is YYNGEE. This CDR3 spans 15 amino acids. V was cut by 1 base and J by 6 bases, with 13 bases left in between. The CDR3 DNA sequence: TGTGCCAGCAGCGTATATGGGGGGATGGATGAAAAACTGTTTTTT. This translates into CASSVYGGMDEKLFF.

The V and J genes are TRBV25-1 and TRBJ2-3; 8 bases agree with TRBD2. The CDR3 extends over 16 amino acids. V gave up 6 bases and J gave up 2 bases; unmatched junction bases: 10. Looked up from germline, CDR1 is MGHDK and CDR2 is SYGVNS. This CDR3 reads CASSLKIAGSTDTQYF. DNA for the CDR3: TGTGCCAGCAGCCTCAAGATAGCGGGATCCACAGATACGCAGTATTTT.